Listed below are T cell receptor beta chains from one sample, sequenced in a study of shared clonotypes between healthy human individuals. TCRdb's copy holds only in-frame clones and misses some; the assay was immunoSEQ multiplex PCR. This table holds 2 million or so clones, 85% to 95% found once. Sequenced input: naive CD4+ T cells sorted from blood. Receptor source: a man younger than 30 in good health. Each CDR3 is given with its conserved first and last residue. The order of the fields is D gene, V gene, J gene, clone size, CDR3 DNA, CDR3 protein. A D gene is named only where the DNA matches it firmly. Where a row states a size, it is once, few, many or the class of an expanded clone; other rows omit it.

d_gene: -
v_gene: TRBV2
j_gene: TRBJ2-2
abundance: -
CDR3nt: TGTGCCAGCAGGGCCGACTTCACCGGGGAGCTGTTTTTT
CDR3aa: CASRADFTGELFF

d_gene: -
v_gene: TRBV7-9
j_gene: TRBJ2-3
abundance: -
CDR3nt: TGTGCCAGCAGCGTCTCCGGGCCAACAGATACGCAGTATTTT
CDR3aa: CASSVSGPTDTQYF

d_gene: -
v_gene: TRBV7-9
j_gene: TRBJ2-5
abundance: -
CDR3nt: TGTGCCAGCAGCTCGGGTGGGGGAGAGACCCAGTACTTC
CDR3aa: CASSSGGGETQYF

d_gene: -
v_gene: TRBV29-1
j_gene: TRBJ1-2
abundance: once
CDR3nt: TGCAGCGTTGAAGGAGGGACAAACAACTATGGCTACACCTTC
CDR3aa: CSVEGGTNNYGYTF

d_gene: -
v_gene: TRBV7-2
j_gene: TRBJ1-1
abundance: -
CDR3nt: TGTGCCAGCAGCTTAAGGACGGGCGACACTGAAGCTTTCTTT
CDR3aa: CASSLRTGDTEAFF

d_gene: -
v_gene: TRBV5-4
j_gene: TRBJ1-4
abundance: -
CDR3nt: TGTGCCAGCAGCTTGTCGGAATTTAATGAAAAACTGTTTTTT
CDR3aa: CASSLSEFNEKLFF

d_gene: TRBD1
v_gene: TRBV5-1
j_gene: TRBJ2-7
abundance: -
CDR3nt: TGCGCCAGCAGCTTGGCCGGGACAGGGGTCTACGAGCAGTACTTC
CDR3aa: CASSLAGTGVYEQYF

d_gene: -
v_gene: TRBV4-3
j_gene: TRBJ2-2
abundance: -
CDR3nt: TGCGCCAGCAGCCAAAGAGGAGGACCGAACACCGGGGAGCTGTTTTTT
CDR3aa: CASSQRGGPNTGELFF

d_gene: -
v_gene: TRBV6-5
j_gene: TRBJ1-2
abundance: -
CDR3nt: TGTGCCAGCAGTGAGACACCGAAGGATGGCTACACCTTC
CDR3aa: CASSETPKDGYTF

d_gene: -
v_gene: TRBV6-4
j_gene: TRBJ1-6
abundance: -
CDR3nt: TGTGCCAGCAGTGACTCGGCCGGACTTAATTCACCCCTCCACTTT
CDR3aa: CASSDSAGLNSPLHF

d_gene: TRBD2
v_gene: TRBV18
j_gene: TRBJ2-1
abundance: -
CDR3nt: TGTGCCAGCTCACCAAAAATCACCGGGACTAGCGGGATAGGTGAGCAGTTCTTC
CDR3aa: CASSPKITGTSGIGEQFF

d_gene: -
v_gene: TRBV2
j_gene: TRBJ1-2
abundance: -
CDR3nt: TGTGCCAGCAGCCAGGGGCAGAACTATGGCTACACCTTC
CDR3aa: CASSQGQNYGYTF

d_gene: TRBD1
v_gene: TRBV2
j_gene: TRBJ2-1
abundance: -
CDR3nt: TGTGCCACTGGACAGGGTAGGGGCTCCTACAATGAGCAGTTCTTC
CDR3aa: CATGQGRGSYNEQFF

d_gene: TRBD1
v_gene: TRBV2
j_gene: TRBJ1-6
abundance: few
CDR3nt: TGTGCCAGCATAATTGGACAGGGTGTGAATTCACCCCTCCACTTT
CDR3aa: CASIIGQGVNSPLHF

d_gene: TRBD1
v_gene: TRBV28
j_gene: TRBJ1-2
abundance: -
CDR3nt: TGTGCCAGCAGTCCTCGGACAGGCCGAGGCCACTATGGCTACACCTTC
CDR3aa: CASSPRTGRGHYGYTF

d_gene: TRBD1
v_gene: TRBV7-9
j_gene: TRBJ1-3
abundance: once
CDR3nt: TGTGCCAGCAGCCCGCAGGGGGCGCGAGGAAACACCATATATTTT
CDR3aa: CASSPQGARGNTIYF

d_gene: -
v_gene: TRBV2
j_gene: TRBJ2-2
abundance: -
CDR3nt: TGTGCCAGCAGTGATTGGACGAACACCGGGGAGCTGTTTTTT
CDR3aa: CASSDWTNTGELFF

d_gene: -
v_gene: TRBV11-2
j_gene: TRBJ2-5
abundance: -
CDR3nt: TGTGCCAGCAGCCCGCAACTAGAAGAGACCCAGTACTTC
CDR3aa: CASSPQLEETQYF

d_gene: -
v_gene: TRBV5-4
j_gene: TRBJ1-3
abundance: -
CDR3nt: TGTGCCAGCAGCTTGGAGACAGGCTCTGGAAACACCATATATTTT
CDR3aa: CASSLETGSGNTIYF

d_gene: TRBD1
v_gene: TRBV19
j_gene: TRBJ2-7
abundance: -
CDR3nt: TGTGCCAGTAGTGCCTCAACGACAGGGATAGGCGAGCAGTACTTC
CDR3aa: CASSASTTGIGEQYF

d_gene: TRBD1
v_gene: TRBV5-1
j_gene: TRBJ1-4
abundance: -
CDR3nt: TGCGCCAGCAGGCCAGGGGGCCAAGATGAAAAACTGTTTTTT
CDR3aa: CASRPGGQDEKLFF

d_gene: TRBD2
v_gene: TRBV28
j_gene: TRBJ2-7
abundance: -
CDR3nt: TGTGCCAGCAGTCTCGAGCTAGCGGGGGTCTACGAGCAGTACTTC
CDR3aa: CASSLELAGVYEQYF

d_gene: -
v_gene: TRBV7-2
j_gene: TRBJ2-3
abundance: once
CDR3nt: TGTGCCAGCAGCTTTGTCGGCGGGGCAGGGGATACGCAGTATTTT
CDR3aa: CASSFVGGAGDTQYF

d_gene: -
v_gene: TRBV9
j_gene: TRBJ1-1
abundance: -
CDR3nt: TGTGCCAGCAGCGTCCTTGTGAACACTGAAGCTTTCTTT
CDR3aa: CASSVLVNTEAFF

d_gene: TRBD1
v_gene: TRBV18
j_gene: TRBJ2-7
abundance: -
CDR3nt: TGTGCCAGCAGGGGACAGACCTACGAGCAGTACTTC
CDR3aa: CASRGQTYEQYF

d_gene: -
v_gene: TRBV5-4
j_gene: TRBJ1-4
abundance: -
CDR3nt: TGTGCCAGCAGCTCAGGACTCCTCCCTAATGAAAAACTGTTTTTT
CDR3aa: CASSSGLLPNEKLFF

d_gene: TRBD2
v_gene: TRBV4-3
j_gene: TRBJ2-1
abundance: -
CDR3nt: TGCGCCAGCAGCCAAGAACTCGCCCCCTGGGCGGGAGTTCAGGTCTACAATGAGCAGTTCTTC
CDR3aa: CASSQELAPWAGVQVYNEQFF

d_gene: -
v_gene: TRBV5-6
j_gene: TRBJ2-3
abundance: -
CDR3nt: TGTGCCAGCAGCCCCCCGACTAGAAAGAGCACAGATACGCAGTATTTT
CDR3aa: CASSPPTRKSTDTQYF

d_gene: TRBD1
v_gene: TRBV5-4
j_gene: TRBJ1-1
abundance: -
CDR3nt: TGTGCCAGCAGCTCTTACGCCGGGACAGGGGGCATTGAAGCTTTCTTT
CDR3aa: CASSSYAGTGGIEAFF

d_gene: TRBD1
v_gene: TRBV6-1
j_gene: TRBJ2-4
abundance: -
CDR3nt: TGTGCCAGCAGTAAACCGACAGGGGTAAAAAACATTCAGTACTTC
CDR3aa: CASSKPTGVKNIQYF

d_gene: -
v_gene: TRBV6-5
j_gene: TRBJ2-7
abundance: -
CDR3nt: TGTGCCAGCAGGAGGAAACAATCCTACGAGCAGTACTTC
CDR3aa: CASRRKQSYEQYF

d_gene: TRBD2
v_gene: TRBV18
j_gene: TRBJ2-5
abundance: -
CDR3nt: TGTGCCAGCTCACCACCGTGGACTAGCGGGCAAGAGACCCAGTACTTC
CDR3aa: CASSPPWTSGQETQYF

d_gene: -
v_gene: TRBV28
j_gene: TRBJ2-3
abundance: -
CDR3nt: TGTGCCAGCAGTTTACTTTCTAGTCAACGAGATACGCAGTATTTT
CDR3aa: CASSLLSSQRDTQYF

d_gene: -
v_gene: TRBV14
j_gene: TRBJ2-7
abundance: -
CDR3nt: TGTGCCAGCAGCCAACCCCAACCCGAGGCATATTTCCGCGTAAGGCGCCACGAGCAGTGCTTC
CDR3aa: CASSQPQPEAYFRVRRHEQCF

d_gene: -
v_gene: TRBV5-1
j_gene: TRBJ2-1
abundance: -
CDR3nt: TGCGCCAGCAGCTCGGAGCCGTTTAACAATGAGCAGTTCTTC
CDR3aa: CASSSEPFNNEQFF

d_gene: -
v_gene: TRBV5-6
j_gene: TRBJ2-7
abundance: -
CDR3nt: TGTGCCAGCAGCACCCTGGACAGCCAGAAGTACTTC
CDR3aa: CASSTLDSQKYF

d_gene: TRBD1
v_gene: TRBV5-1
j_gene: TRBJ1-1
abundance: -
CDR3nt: TGCGCCAGCAGACCCGACAGGGGAGGAACTGAAGCTTTCTTT
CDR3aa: CASRPDRGGTEAFF

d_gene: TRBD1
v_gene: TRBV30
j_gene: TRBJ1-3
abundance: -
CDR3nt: TGTGCCTGGAGGAGCACGACAGGGGCGGGGAACACCATATATTTT
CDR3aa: CAWRSTTGAGNTIYF

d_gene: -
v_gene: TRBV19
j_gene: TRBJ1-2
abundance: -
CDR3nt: TGTGCCAGTAGTACAACCGGGACGGAGATCTATGGCTACACCTTC
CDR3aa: CASSTTGTEIYGYTF

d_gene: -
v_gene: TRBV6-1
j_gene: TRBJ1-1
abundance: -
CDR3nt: TGTGCCAGCAGGGCAATTGAAGCTTTCTTT
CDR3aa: CASRAIEAFF

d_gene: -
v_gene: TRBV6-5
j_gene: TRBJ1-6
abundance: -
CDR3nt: TGTGCCAGCAGTTACTCCCGGGGAAATTCACCCCTCCACTTT
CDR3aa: CASSYSRGNSPLHF

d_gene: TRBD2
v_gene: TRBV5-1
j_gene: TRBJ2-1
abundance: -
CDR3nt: TGCGCCAGCAGCATTATTAGCGGGAGCTCCTACAATGAGCAGTTCTTC
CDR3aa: CASSIISGSSYNEQFF

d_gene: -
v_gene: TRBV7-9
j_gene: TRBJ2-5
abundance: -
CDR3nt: TGTGCCAGCAGCACGAGGGGGGCCAGCGAAGAGACCCAGTACTTC
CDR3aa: CASSTRGASEETQYF

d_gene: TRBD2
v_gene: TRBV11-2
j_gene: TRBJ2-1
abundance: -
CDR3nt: TGTGCCAGCAGTCTTAGCGGGAGGAGCTCCTACAATGAGCAGTTCTTC
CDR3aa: CASSLSGRSSYNEQFF

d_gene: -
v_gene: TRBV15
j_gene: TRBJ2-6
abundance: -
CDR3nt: TGTGCCACCAGCAGAGCTTTAGTGGCAGTTCTGCCTGGGGCCAACGTCCTGACTTTC
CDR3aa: CATSRALVAVLPGANVLTF

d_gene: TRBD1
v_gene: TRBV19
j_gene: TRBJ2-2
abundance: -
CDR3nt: TGTGCCAGTAGTGTGACAGGGCCAGCCGGGGAGCTGTTTTTT
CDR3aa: CASSVTGPAGELFF

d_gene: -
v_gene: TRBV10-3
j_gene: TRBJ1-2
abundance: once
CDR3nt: TGTGCCATCAGCAGACAGCCCAACTATGGCTACACCTTC
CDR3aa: CAISRQPNYGYTF

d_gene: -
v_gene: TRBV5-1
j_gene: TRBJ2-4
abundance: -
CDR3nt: TGCGCCAGCAGCCAGCTACGGCCAGATGACATTCAGTACTTC
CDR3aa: CASSQLRPDDIQYF

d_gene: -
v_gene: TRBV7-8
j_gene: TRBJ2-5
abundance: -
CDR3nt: TGTGCCAGCAGCTTAGCGTCAGGAGAGACCCAGTACTTC
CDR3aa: CASSLASGETQYF